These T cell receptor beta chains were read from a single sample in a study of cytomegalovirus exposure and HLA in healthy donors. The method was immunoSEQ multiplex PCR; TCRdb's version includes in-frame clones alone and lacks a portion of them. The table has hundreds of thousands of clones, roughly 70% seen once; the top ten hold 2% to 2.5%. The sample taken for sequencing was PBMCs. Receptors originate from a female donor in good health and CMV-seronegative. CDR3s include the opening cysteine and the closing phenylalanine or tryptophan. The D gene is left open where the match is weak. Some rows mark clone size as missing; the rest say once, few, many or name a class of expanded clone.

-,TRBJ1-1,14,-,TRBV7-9,CASRLEGRVTEAFF,TGTGCCAGCCGTTTGGAGGGACGAGTCACTGAAGCTTTCTTT
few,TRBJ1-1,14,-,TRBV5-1,CASSLLYPNTEAFF,TGCGCCAGCAGCTTGTTATATCCGAACACTGAAGCTTTCTTT
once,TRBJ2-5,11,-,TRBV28,CASHDEQTQYF,TGTGCCAGCCACGATGAGCAGACCCAGTACTTC
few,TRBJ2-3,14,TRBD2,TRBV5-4,CASSSKRETDTQYF,TGTGCCAGCAGCTCTAAGCGGGAGACAGATACGCAGTATTTT
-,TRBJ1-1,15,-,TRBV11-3,CASSPAGVQNTEAFF,TGTGCCAGCAGTCCCGCAGGGGTGCAGAACACTGAAGCTTTCTTT
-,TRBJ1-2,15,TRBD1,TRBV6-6,CASSYGDSSPYGYTF,TGTGCCAGCAGTTACGGGGACAGCTCCCCTTATGGCTACACCTTC
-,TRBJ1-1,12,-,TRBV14,CASQGRYTEAFF,TGTGCCAGTCAGGGGCGTTACACTGAAGCTTTCTTT
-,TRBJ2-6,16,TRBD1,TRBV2,CARTGGEPSGANVLTF,TGTGCCAGAACAGGGGGCGAACCCTCTGGGGCCAACGTCCTGACTTTC
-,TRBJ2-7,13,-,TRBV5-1,CASSLGGYYEQYF,TGCGCCAGCAGCTTGGGCGGCTACTACGAGCAGTACTTC
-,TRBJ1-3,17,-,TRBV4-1,CASSSSQGPRSGNTIYF,TGCGCCAGCAGCTCCAGTCAGGGTCCCCGCTCTGGAAACACCATATATTTT
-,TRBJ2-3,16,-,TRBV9,CASSVAASWGTDTQYF,TGTGCCAGCAGCGTAGCGGCTAGTTGGGGCACAGATACGCAGTATTTT
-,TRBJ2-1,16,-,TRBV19,CASNGGREKSSNEQFF,TGTGCCAGTAATGGGGGGCGGGAGAAGTCTAGCAATGAGCAGTTCTTC
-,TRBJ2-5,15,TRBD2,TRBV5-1,CASSLSREIRETQYF,TGCGCCAGCAGCTTGTCGCGGGAGATTCGGGAGACCCAGTACTTC